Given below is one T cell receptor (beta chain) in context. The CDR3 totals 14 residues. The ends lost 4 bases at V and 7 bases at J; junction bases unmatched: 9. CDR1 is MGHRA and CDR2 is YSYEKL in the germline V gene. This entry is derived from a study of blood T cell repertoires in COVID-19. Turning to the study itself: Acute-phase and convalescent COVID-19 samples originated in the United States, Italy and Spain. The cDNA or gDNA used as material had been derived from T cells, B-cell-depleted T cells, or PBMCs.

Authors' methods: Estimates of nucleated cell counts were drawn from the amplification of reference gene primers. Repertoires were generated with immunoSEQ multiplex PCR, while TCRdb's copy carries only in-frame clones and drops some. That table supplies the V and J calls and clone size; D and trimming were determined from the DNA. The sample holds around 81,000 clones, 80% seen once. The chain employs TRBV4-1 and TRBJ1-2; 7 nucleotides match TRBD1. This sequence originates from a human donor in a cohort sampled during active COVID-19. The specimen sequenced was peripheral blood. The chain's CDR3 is CASSLLDRVGGYTF. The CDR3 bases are TGCGCCAGCAGCCTCCTCGACAGGGTGGGTGGCTACACCTTC.